This record covers a single T cell receptor (beta chain). V lost 2 bases and J lost 5, with 6 bases in between. The CDR3 length is 13 residues. CDR1 SNHLY and CDR2 FYNNEI come from the germline V gene. The source of the sample is a study of blood T cell repertoires in COVID-19. Profiling relied on immunoSEQ multiplex PCR, and the TCRdb table lists in-frame clones only, not all of them. This table has approximately 60,000 clones, roughly 83% appearing once. The sequencing input was peripheral blood. This clonotype originated in a man in his 70s with active COVID-19. V is TRBV2 and J is TRBJ2-2; D is uncertain. CDR3 in amino acids: CASSELFTGELFF. The CDR3, as DNA: TGTGCCAGCAGTGAACTATTTACCGGGGAGCTGTTTTTT.